This passage covers 15 T cell receptor beta chains from one sample sequenced in a study of shared clonotypes between healthy human individuals (dated by TCRdb to between 2020 and 2021). Library method: the immunoSEQ multiplex PCR assay. TCRdb took this table from immuneACCESS and kept in-frame rearrangements with V and J called. Such tables lack part of the clones; where checked against another copy, unresolved V genes explain under half of the gap, and the rest is unexplained. For this sample there are approximately 1.5 million clones; approximately 98.5% appear just once. The ten biggest clones cover roughly 0.36% of the sample. Input material: naive CD4+ T cells sorted from blood. Interpreted using the paper, the cell subset or site label stands for: CD45RA+ positively selected. The receptors derive from a man aged 30-40 years in good health.

This chain joins TRBV28 and TRBJ2-2; no clear D gene. The CDR3 contains 12 residues. CDR1 is MDHEN and CDR2 is SYDVKM in the germline V gene. The V and J ends lost 4 bases and 3 bases respectively, with 3 bases between them. The CDR3 reads CASSYYTGELFF. The CDR3 DNA follows: TGTGCCAGCAGTTACTACACCGGGGAGCTGTTTTTT.

The chain joins TRBV15 to TRBJ2-7; D remains unclear. The CDR3 spans 12 residues. V lost 0 bases and J 7 bases, leaving 7 bases between the germline ends. Per the germline V gene, CDR1 is LNHNV and CDR2 is YYDKDF (reference sequence). The CDR3 sequence: CATSRDSGEQYF. The CDR3 DNA sequence: TGTGCCACCAGCAGAGATTCCGGTGAGCAGTACTTC.

This chain links TRBV5-5 with TRBJ2-3; the match to TRBD2 covers 11 bases. The ends lost 2 bases at V and 0 bases at J; junction bases unmatched: 14. The CDR3 extends over 20 amino acids. From germline, CDR1 is SGHKS and CDR2 YYEKEE (reference sequence). CDR3 protein: CASSFWGLADIASSTDTQYF. DNA of the CDR3: TGTGCCAGCAGCTTCTGGGGACTAGCGGACATAGCCTCTAGCACAGATACGCAGTATTTT. The full variable domain, its missing parts supplied by reference TRBV5-5 and TRBJ2-3, is DAGVTQSPTHLIKTRGQQVTLRCSPISGHKSVSWYQQVLGQGPQFIFQYYEKEERGRGNFPDRFSARQFPNYSSELNVNALLLGDSALYLCASSFWGLADIASSTDTQYFGPGTRLTVL.

The chain uses TRBV7-6 and TRBJ1-3; D gene ambiguous. CDR1 is SGHVS and CDR2 is FNYEAQ in the germline V gene. The CDR3 totals 16 residues. Deletions cut 5 bases from V and 1 base from J, with 15 bases between. The CDR3 loop reads CASSKRDKWSGNTIYF. The CDR3 nucleotides read TGTGCCAGCAGCAAACGGGATAAATGGTCTGGAAACACCATATATTTT.

V gene TRBV28 combines with J gene TRBJ2-7; D is ambiguous. Germline V gene data show CDR1 as MDHEN and CDR2 as SYDVKM. The CDR3 spans 12 residues. Trimming cost V 5 bases and J 5 bases, with 10 bases left between them. The CDR3 DNA sequence: TGTGCCAGCAGTACTCGGGTGGACGAGCAGTACTTC. Translated: CASSTRVDEQYF.

The chain links TRBV7-2 to TRBJ2-5; 7 bases are a match to TRBD1. V shed 2 bases, J shed 5 bases, and the junction held 5 bases outside the gene matches. Germline values: CDR1 SGHTA, CDR2 FQGNSA. This CDR3 comprises 14 residues. The CDR3 reads CASSLSRGRETQYF. CDR3 nucleotides: TGTGCCAGCAGCTTATCGAGGGGGCGGGAGACCCAGTACTTC. The whole variable domain, remainder taken from reference TRBV7-2 and TRBJ2-5, is GAGVSQSPSNKVTEKGKDVELRCDPISGHTALYWYRQSLGQGLEFLIYFQGNSAPDKSGLPSDRFSAERTGGSVSTLTIQRTQQEDSAVYLCASSLSRGRETQYFGPGTRLLVL.

This clone was counted a single time. This chain links TRBV10-3 with TRBJ2-7; 13 nucleotides align to TRBD2. V trimming: 6 bases; J trimming: 5 bases; junction bases outside the gene matches: 7. Germline loops: CDR1 ENHRY, CDR2 SYGVKD. The CDR3 sequence is 15 residues long. CDR3 region: CAISTLAGGPDEQYF. CDR3 coding DNA: TGTGCCATCAGCACACTAGCGGGAGGGCCGGACGAGCAGTACTTC.

This clone was seen only once. This chain links TRBV7-8 with TRBJ1-5; unclear D gene. The CDR3 sequence is 14 residues long. The V end lost 1 base, the J end lost 3 bases, and 7 bases lay between the germline ends. Germline CDR1 and CDR2: SGHVS and FQNEAQ. DNA for the CDR3: TGTGCCAGCAGCTTAGGTACATACAATCAGCCCCAGCATTTT. Its translation: CASSLGTYNQPQHF.

V gene TRBV18 combines with J gene TRBJ2-7, with 8 bases fitting TRBD1. Germline V gene data show CDR1 as KGHSH and CDR2 as LQKENI. Losses at the gene ends were 3 bases for V and 5 bases for J; bases not matched to a gene: 9. The CDR3 is made up of 15 amino acids. This chain's CDR3 is CASSPDRGISNEQYF. CDR3 DNA: TGTGCCAGCTCACCCGACAGGGGAATTTCCAACGAGCAGTACTTC.

In DNA, the CDR3 is TGTGCCAGCAGCTTAACAGTGTCTACTACTCACAATGAGCAGTTCTTC. It yields the protein CASSLTVSTTHNEQFF. V is TRBV11-3 and J is TRBJ2-1; D is unclear. Germline V CDR1 and CDR2: SGHNT, YENEEA. The V and J ends lost 2 bases and 5 bases respectively, with 16 bases between them. The CDR3 length is 16 residues.

The chain is built from TRBV27 and TRBJ1-1; D is unresolved. The CDR3 totals 14 residues. Per the germline V gene, CDR1 is MNHEY and CDR2 is SMNVEV (reference sequence). Deletions cut 5 bases from V and 2 bases from J, with 12 bases between. CDR3 in amino acids: CASSPGRINTEAFF. In nucleotides, the CDR3 is TGTGCCAGCAGTCCCGGACGGATTAACACTGAAGCTTTCTTT.

The V call is TRBV18, the J call TRBJ2-3; the match to TRBD2 covers 8 bases. After removal of 6 bases from V and 3 bases from J, the junction contained 8 bases not matched to a gene. CDR3 size: 15 residues. Per the germline V gene, CDR1 is KGHSH and CDR2 is LQKENI. In DNA form, the CDR3 reads TGTGCCAGCTCCGATCCGGGAGGGCCTACAGATACGCAGTATTTT. It is translated as CASSDPGGPTDTQYF. Combining the CDR3 with reference TRBV18 and TRBJ2-3 gives the whole variable domain NAGVMQNPRHLVRRRGQEARLRCSPMKGHSHVYWYRQLPEEGLKFMVYLQKENIIDESGMPKERFSAEFPKEGPSILRIQQVVRGDSAAYFCASSDPGGPTDTQYFGPGTRLTVL.

The genes are TRBV5-1 and TRBJ2-1; 8 bases agree with TRBD1. The CDR3 totals 14 residues. Looked up from germline, CDR1 is SGHRS and CDR2 is YFSETQ. With V trimmed by 0 bases and J by 8 bases, 4 bases remained unmatched. The CDR3 region is CASSLGTGLDEQFF. CDR3 sequence (DNA): TGCGCCAGCAGCTTGGGGACAGGGTTGGATGAGCAGTTCTTC.

The sample holds one count of this clone. The genes are TRBV10-2 and TRBJ2-7; 9 bases align to TRBD2. There are 15 residues in the CDR3. V shed 1 base, J shed 4 bases, and the junction held 5 bases outside the gene matches. Germline V CDR1 and CDR2: WSHSY, SAAADI. CDR3 amino acids: CASSEYSGSTYEQYF. The CDR3 DNA is TGCGCCAGCAGTGAGTATAGCGGGAGTACGTACGAGCAGTACTTC.

In DNA, the CDR3 is TGTGCCAGCAGCTCCCATAGCGCCCAAGAGACCCAGTACTTC. Amino acids: CASSSHSAQETQYF. The chain has TRBV7-2 and TRBJ2-5; tentatively, D is TRBD2 (5 bases). Germline CDR1 is SGHTA and CDR2 is FQGNSA. V was trimmed by 4 bases and J by 1 base, leaving 10 bases between them. CDR3 length: 14 residues.